A selection of T cell receptor beta chains follows, all from one sample in a study of blood T cell repertoires in COVID-19. Method: immunoSEQ multiplex PCR; TCRdb's copy keeps in-frame clones and lacks some. In the table there are some 200,000 clones, approximately 81% of which are singletons. The sample was PBMCs or T cells enriched from blood (not recorded which). These receptors were taken from a woman between 50 and 59 years old with acute COVID-19. Both conserved end residues are part of each CDR3. The order of the fields is V gene, D gene, J gene, clone size, CDR3 DNA, CDR3 protein. D genes are given only for firm matches. Not all rows give a size; the values are once, few, many and, for expanded clones, a class.

>TRBV2|.|TRBJ1-1|.
TGTGCCAGCAGGGGGACAAACCCGGGGAACACTGAAGCTTTCTTT
CASRGTNPGNTEAFF
>TRBV3-1/TRBV3-2|TRBD2|TRBJ2-1|.
TGTGCCAGCAGCCAAGCCCTGACTAGCGGGGACTACAATGAGCAGTTCTTC
CASSQALTSGDYNEQFF
>TRBV19|TRBD2|TRBJ2-1|once
TGTGCCAGTAGTACCCCCTTTAGCGGGAGGGCCTACAATGAGCAGTTCTTC
CASSTPFSGRAYNEQFF
>TRBV27|.|TRBJ2-2|.
TGTGCCAGCAGTTTCTTACAGGGAGCCGGGGAGCTGTTTTTT
CASSFLQGAGELFF
>TRBV5-4|TRBD2|TRBJ2-7|.
TGTGCCAGCAGCTCCCTGGAAGGGGCGGGGGACGAGCAGTACTTC
CASSSLEGAGDEQYF
>TRBV11-2|TRBD2|TRBJ2-3|.
TGTGCCAGCAGCTTGGGTCTAGCGGGCCTCTCTCCGCAGTATTTT
CASSLGLAGLSPQYF
>TRBV7-2|.|TRBJ2-1|once
TGTGCCAGCAGCCCGAGTGATGCCTTCAATGAGCAGTTCTTC
CASSPSDAFNEQFF
>TRBV3-1/TRBV3-2|.|TRBJ2-7|.
TGTGCCAGCAGCCTTATGACTAGTCGCGAGCAGTACTTC
CASSLMTSREQYF
>TRBV2|.|TRBJ1-2|few
TGTGCCAGCAGTGAGGCGGGGCACTATGGCTACACCTTC
CASSEAGHYGYTF
>TRBV3-1/TRBV3-2|TRBD2|TRBJ2-7|.
TGTGCCAGCAGCCCCCGCGCTAGCGGGGGATCCTACGAGCAGTACTTC
CASSPRASGGSYEQYF
>TRBV5-1|TRBD1|TRBJ1-6|.
TGCGCCAGCAGCCATCAGGGGGCTGGAGGTAATTCACCCCTCCACTTT
CASSHQGAGGNSPLHF
>TRBV19|.|TRBJ2-1|.
TGTGCCAGTAGTATGGGCCCAGACAATGAGCAGTTCTTC
CASSMGPDNEQFF
>TRBV7-2|TRBD1|TRBJ1-3|once
TGTGCCAGCAGCTGGGGACAGGGCGCTGGAAACACCATATATTTT
CASSWGQGAGNTIYF
>TRBV19|.|TRBJ1-1|.
TGTGCCAGCCTCGTCGAGGGTTTGGGCACTGAAGCTTTCTTT
CASLVEGLGTEAFF
>TRBV28|.|TRBJ2-5|.
TGTGCCAGCCGGGGGGCGCTGAAGACCCAGTACTTC
CASRGALKTQYF
>TRBV18|.|TRBJ2-5|.
TGTGCCAGCTCACCATCTTACGGAGAGACCCAGTACTTC
CASSPSYGETQYF
>TRBV14|TRBD1|TRBJ2-3|few
TGTGCCAGCAGCCAAGGGACAGGGGGCTGGGATACGCAGTATTTT
CASSQGTGGWDTQYF
>TRBV18|.|TRBJ1-6|.
TGTGCCAGCTCACCCCTTGGGGCTGCCGATAATTCACCCCTCCACTTT
CASSPLGAADNSPLHF
>TRBV7-9|.|TRBJ2-7|.
TGTGCCAGCAGCTTAGCGTTGGGGGCTAGCGGCGAGCAGTACTTC
CASSLALGASGEQYF
>TRBV19|TRBD1|TRBJ2-2|.
TGTGCCAGTAGTAAAAGACAGGGTGAGACCGGGGAGCTGTTTTTT
CASSKRQGETGELFF
>TRBV7-9|TRBD2|TRBJ2-1|.
TGTGCCAGCAGCTTAAGCTTAACTAGCGGGGGAGGTAATGAGCAGTTCTTC
CASSLSLTSGGGNEQFF
>TRBV11-3|TRBD1|TRBJ1-2|.
TGTGCCAGCAGCGGACCCGGGACAGGAAATAACTATGGCTACACCTTC
CASSGPGTGNNYGYTF
>TRBV4-3|TRBD1|TRBJ2-7|.
TGCGCCAGCAGCCGACAGGGCTCCTACGAGCAGTACTTC
CASSRQGSYEQYF
>TRBV28|.|TRBJ1-5|.
TGTGCCAGCAAAAACGACAGGAGCAATCAGCCCCAGCATTTT
CASKNDRSNQPQHF
>TRBV18|TRBD1|TRBJ1-4|.
TGTGCCAGCTCACAGGACAGGGTCAACGAAAAACTGTTTTTT
CASSQDRVNEKLFF
>TRBV7-8|.|TRBJ2-3|.
TGTGCCAGCAGCCAGCGGATGGGCTCCACAGATACGCAGTATTTT
CASSQRMGSTDTQYF
>TRBV19|.|TRBJ1-2|.
TGTGCCAGTAGTATCACCGCAGGCAGGGAGGCCTATGGCTACACCTTC
CASSITAGREAYGYTF
>TRBV18|TRBD1|TRBJ2-7|.
TGTGCCAGCTCACCAATGACAGGGGTCCCCTACGAGCAGTACTTC
CASSPMTGVPYEQYF
>TRBV19|.|TRBJ1-1|once
TGTGCCAGTAGGCCGACCAGGGGCACTGAAGCTTTCTTT
CASRPTRGTEAFF
>TRBV4-2|.|TRBJ2-2|few
TGTGCCAGCAGCCAAGACTACCTCACCGGGGAGCTGTTTTTT
CASSQDYLTGELFF
>TRBV4-1|.|TRBJ1-2|.
TGCGCCAGCAGCCAAGGGGATGGACAGACAATTAACTATGGCTACACCTTC
CASSQGDGQTINYGYTF
>TRBV9|TRBD2|TRBJ2-7|few
TGTGCCAGCAGCATAAGCGGGGACTCCTACGAGCAGTACTTC
CASSISGDSYEQYF
>TRBV7-2|.|TRBJ1-3|.
TGTGCCAGCAGCCCAGACAGCTCCCACTCTGGAAACACCATATATTTT
CASSPDSSHSGNTIYF
>TRBV29-1|TRBD1|TRBJ2-7|.
TGCAGCGTTCAGAGGACAGGGATCCGATTCTTC
CSVQRTGIRFF
>TRBV5-1|.|TRBJ1-5|.
TGCGCCAGCAGCTTGGCCGTGGGAGATCAGCCCCAGCATTTT
CASSLAVGDQPQHF
>TRBV2|TRBD2|TRBJ2-1|.
TGTGCCAGCAGTGCCGGCATTATAGCGGGGGGGCGTAATGAGCAGTTCTTC
CASSAGIIAGGRNEQFF
>TRBV28|TRBD2|TRBJ2-7|.
TGTGCCAGCAGTAGGGGAGGGGCCGGCGTTTACGAGCAGTACTTC
CASSRGGAGVYEQYF
>TRBV18|TRBD1|TRBJ2-2|once
TGTGCCAGCTCACCGGACAGGGGTGTTGCCGGGGAGCTGTTTTTT
CASSPDRGVAGELFF
>TRBV6-5|TRBD1|TRBJ2-2|.
TGTGCCAGCAGTCGGACAGGGGTTAGCGGGGAGCTGTTTTTT
CASSRTGVSGELFF
>TRBV6-4|TRBD2|TRBJ2-3|.
TGTGCCAGCAGTGACCCCTTCCGGACTAGCGCAGATACGCAGTATTTT
CASSDPFRTSADTQYF
>TRBV7-8|TRBD1|TRBJ1-1|.
TGTGCCAGCCGGTTGGGACAGGGTGGCACTGAAGCTTTCTTT
CASRLGQGGTEAFF
>TRBV5-8|.|TRBJ1-5|.
TGTGCCAGCAGCCGAACAGGGAATGGGGATCAGCCCCAGCATTTT
CASSRTGNGDQPQHF
>TRBV28|.|TRBJ2-7|.
TGTGCCAGCAGTTTAGTACAGGCAGGGTCCTACGAGCAGTACTTC
CASSLVQAGSYEQYF
>TRBV4-3|TRBD1|TRBJ2-7|few
TGCGCCAGCAGCCACCAGATGACAGGGGTGGACGAGCAGTACTTC
CASSHQMTGVDEQYF
>TRBV30|.|TRBJ1-6|.
TGTGCCTGGAGTGTACTGGCAGGGGATTCACCCCTCCACTTT
CAWSVLAGDSPLHF
>TRBV29-1|.|TRBJ2-3|.
TGCAGCGTTGAGGGCGTAGCGCAGGATACGCAGTATTTT
CSVEGVAQDTQYF